This T cell receptor (beta chain) was captured by sequencing in a study of blood T cell repertoires in COVID-19. Study context: Acute and convalescent COVID-19 samples came from the United States, Italy and Spain. T cells, B-cell-depleted T cells, or PBMCs supplied cDNA or gDNA.

Authors' analysis steps: Counts of nucleated cells, estimated from reference gene primer amplification, were obtained. Generated by immunoSEQ multiplex PCR, the TCRdb table keeps only in-frame clones and is missing some. V and J calls and clone size are copied from that table; D and trimming were computed from the DNA. The table shows 150,000 to 200,000 clones, with around 88% occurring only once. The CDR3 spans 18 residues. Unmatched junction bases numbered 7, after V lost 4 bases and J lost 0 bases. The germline V gene encodes CDR1 SEHNR and CDR2 FQNEAQ (reference sequence). The sequenced sample consisted of peripheral blood. This receptor was identified in a human donor in a cohort sampled during active COVID-19. J is TRBJ2-2 and V is TRBV7-9; 11 bases fit TRBD2. Here the CDR3 reads CASSSGTSGRTNTGELFF. The DNA of the CDR3 is TGTGCCAGCAGCTCCGGGACTAGCGGACGCACGAACACCGGGGAGCTGTTTTTT.